One TCR beta chain is described in this entry. The target antigen is unknown. Generated by immunoSEQ multiplex PCR, the TCRdb table keeps only in-frame clones and is missing some. Of roughly 9,300 clones in the sample, roughly 90% were seen once. The data stem from a study of STAT3 mutations in large granular lymphocyte leukemia. Study-wide background: 40% of treated T-LGLL patients showed hematologic response to immunosuppression.

General study findings and limits: Sampling intervals varied between patients and samples. No sample exists from the first appearance of each clone. At least one immunodominant TCR beta clonotype appeared in every T-cell large granular lymphocyte leukemia patient.

CDR1 and CDR2 (germline): SGHRS, YFSETQ. Losses at the gene ends were 1 base for V and 4 bases for J; bases not matched to a gene: 6. The CDR3 totals 16 residues. The J gene is TRBJ1-5, the V gene TRBV5-1, with 9 bases identical to TRBD1. The sequenced material came from peripheral blood mononuclear cells. The origin of this receptor is a man older than 75 with T-cell large granular lymphocyte leukemia. Some clones in this sample may be carry-over from other donors' samples. CDR3 in amino acids: CASSLSPTGGNQPQHF. The CDR3 DNA reads TGCGCCAGCAGCTTGTCCCCGACAGGGGGGAATCAGCCCCAGCATTTT.